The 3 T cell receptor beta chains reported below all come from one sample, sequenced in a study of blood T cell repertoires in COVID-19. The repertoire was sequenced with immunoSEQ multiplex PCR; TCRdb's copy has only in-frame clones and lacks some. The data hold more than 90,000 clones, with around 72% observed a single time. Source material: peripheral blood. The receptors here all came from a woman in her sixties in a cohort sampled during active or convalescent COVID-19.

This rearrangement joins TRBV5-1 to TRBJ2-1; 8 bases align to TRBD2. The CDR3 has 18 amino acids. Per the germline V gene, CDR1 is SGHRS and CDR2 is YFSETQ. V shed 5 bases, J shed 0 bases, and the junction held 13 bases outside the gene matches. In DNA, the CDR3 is TGCGCCAGCAGGGTCGCAAGCGGGAGTCTTAGCTCCTACAATGAGCAGTTCTTC. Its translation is CASRVASGSLSSYNEQFF.

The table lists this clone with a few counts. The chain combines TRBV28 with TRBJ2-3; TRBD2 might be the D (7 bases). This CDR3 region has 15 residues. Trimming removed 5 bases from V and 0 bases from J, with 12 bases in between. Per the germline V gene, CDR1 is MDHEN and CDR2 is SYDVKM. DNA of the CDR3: TGTGCCAGCAGTCGAGGGGGGGGTAGCACAGATACGCAGTATTTT. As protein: CASSRGGGSTDTQYF.

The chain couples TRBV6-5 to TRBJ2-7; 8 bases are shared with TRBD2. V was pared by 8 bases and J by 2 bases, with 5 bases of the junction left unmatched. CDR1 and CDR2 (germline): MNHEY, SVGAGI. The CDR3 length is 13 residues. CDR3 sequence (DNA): TGTGCCAGCGAGGGGCGGGAGGCCTACGAGCAGTACTTC. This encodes CASEGREAYEQYF.